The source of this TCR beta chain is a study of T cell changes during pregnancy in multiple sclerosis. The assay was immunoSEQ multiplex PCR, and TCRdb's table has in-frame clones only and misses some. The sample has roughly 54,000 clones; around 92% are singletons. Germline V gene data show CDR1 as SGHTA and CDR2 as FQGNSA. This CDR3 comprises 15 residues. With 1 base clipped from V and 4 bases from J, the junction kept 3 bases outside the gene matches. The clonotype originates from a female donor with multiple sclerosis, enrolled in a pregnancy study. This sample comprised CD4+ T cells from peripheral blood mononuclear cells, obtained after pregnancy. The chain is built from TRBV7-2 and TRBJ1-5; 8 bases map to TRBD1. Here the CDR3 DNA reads TGTGCCAGCAGCTTAGGACAGGGGAAAAATCAGCCCCAGCATTTT. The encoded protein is CASSLGQGKNQPQHF.